This TCR beta chain was recorded in a study of blood T cell repertoires in COVID-19. Categorization into cohorts depended on clinical history that participants reported. In the source study's methods: Scientists estimated how many nucleated cells there were by amplifying reference gene primers. Some clones are missing from TCRdb's copy, which holds only in-frame ones; the method was immunoSEQ multiplex PCR. That table supplies the V and J calls and clone size; D and trimming were determined from the DNA. The repertoire includes 380,000 or so clones, roughly 90% of them detected once, and 2% to 2.5% sits in the top ten. This CDR3 region has 18 residues.

This sequence joins TRBV12-2 and TRBJ1-6; the table names TRBD1, a call not compared with the DNA. TRBV12-2 is designated a pseudogene. Specimen: PBMCs or T cells enriched from blood (not recorded which). The receptor's source is a woman in her 40s with acute COVID-19. This CDR3 is CASRTAGHGQGMNSPLHF. CDR3 nucleotides: TGTGCAAGTCGCACAGCTGGGCACGGACAGGGAATGAATTCACCCCTCCACTTT.